This entry concerns a single T cell receptor beta chain. The data were taken from a study of Ad26.COV2.S vaccination and SARS-CoV-2 variants. As to treatment: some 20 received Ad26.COV2.S at low or high dose, single or two shots; several received placebo; per-sample allocation not given. On day 63 after the first injection, vaccine and placebo recipients gave samples. CDR3 length: 16 amino acids. The germline gives CDR1 SGHTS, CDR2 YDEGEE. Trimming cost V 0 bases and J 0 bases, with 12 bases left between them. The table came from immunoSEQ multiplex PCR; TCRdb's copy has only in-frame clones and leaves some out. The table records 410,000 or so clones, 92% of them present only once.

The sequence was obtained from a person aged 18-65 years who received the Ad26.COV2.S COVID-19 vaccine or a placebo. The source was peripheral blood, collected in a trial of Ad26.COV2.S vaccine versus placebo. The chain has TRBV5-8 and TRBJ1-1, with D possibly TRBD1 on 6 matching bases. DNA of the CDR3: TGTGCCAGCAGCTTGGGGCGGGGGCGTATGAACACTGAAGCTTTCTTT. Translating gives CASSLGRGRMNTEAFF.